Many counts were recorded for the clone carrying this TCR beta chain. The CDR3 totals 16 residues. V shed 7 bases and J 5 bases; nucleotides not matched to a gene: 13. Germline assignment: CDR1 MDHEN and CDR2 SYDVKM. RNA served as the template for amplifying TCR beta CDR3 regions. In the first round, RT-PCR was carried out with HTBI primers, and a multiplex PCR formed the second round. A single record per CDR3 protein comes from TCRdb applying MiXCR to the multiplex PCR reads. This sample carries about 210,000 distinct CDR3 sequences, 25% to 35% of them seen once, and the ten largest clones take 9.1%. The data originate from a study of Graves' ophthalmopathy and Graves' hyperthyroidism. Patients were excluded if they had other autoimmune diseases or uncontrolled infections, and likewise if pregnancy or lactation applied.

The receptor was isolated from a man in his fifties with Graves' ophthalmopathy. The sequenced sample consisted of peripheral blood. This rearrangement joins TRBV28 to TRBJ1-5, with TRBD1 identical over 8 bases. Here the CDR3 reads CASTSGGGQAYQPQHF. CDR3 DNA sequence: TGTGCCAGCACTTCAGGTGGGGGACAGGCCTATCAGCCCCAGCATTTT.